Shown below are 21 T cell receptor beta chains from a single sample sequenced in a study of shared clonotypes between healthy human individuals. The protocol was immunoSEQ multiplex PCR, while the TCRdb copy is restricted to in-frame clones and leaves out a portion. In the table there are some 1.4 million clones, roughly 95% of which are singletons. Sequencing input: naive CD4+ T cells sorted from blood. Regarding subset: CD45RA+ positively selected. These receptors all come from a man in his thirties or forties in good health.

The V gene is TRBV9, the J gene TRBJ1-1; possible D gene TRBD1, 5 bases. The CDR3 runs to 17 residues. Trimming took 4 bases from V and 3 from J, leaving 22 bases between them. Germline V lookup: CDR1 SGDLS, CDR2 YYNGEE. CDR3 protein: CASSPSGGGGKDTEAFF. In DNA form, the CDR3 reads TGTGCCAGCAGCCCCAGCGGCGGGGGAGGAAAAGACACTGAAGCTTTCTTT.

The CDR3 coding sequence is TGTGCCAGCTCCGCTCCTTTTCGAAAGGGGACCTACGAGCAGTACTTC. Translating it yields CASSAPFRKGTYEQYF. The rearrangement joins TRBV5-6 to TRBJ2-7, with a weak D call TRBD1 (5 bases). The CDR3 contains 16 residues. Germline CDR1 is SGHDT and CDR2 is YYEEEE. V lost 7 bases and J 2 bases, leaving 22 bases between the germline ends.

The chain joins TRBV5-1 to TRBJ1-1; D may be TRBD1 (5 bases). Germline V gene lookup returns CDR1 SGHRS and CDR2 YFSETQ. Trimming took 1 base from V and 8 from J, leaving 15 bases between them. The CDR3 has 14 residues. CDR3 region: CASSLTLEAGEAFF. The CDR3 coding sequence is TGCGCCAGCAGCTTGACTTTGGAAGCAGGGGAAGCTTTCTTT.

Notes on this clone: This CDR3 is also generated by other DNA sequences in the sample. The rearrangement uses TRBV5-1 and TRBJ2-5; D is unresolved. Germline CDR1 reads SGHRS; CDR2 reads YFSETQ. V lost 0 bases, J lost 2 bases, and 8 bases lay in between. The CDR3 is 14 residues long. The CDR3 nucleotides are TGCGCCAGCAGCTTGGCCGGTCAGCAAGAGACCCAGTACTTC. Residues: CASSLAGQQETQYF.

J is TRBJ2-7 and V is TRBV21-1; the D call TRBD1 from the table was never checked on the DNA. TRBV21-1 is termed a pseudogene. CDR3 length equals 15 residues. The DNA for the CDR3 is TGTGCCAGCAGCAAAGGGGGCGGAAGATCCTACGAGCAGTACTTC. Its translation: CASSKGGGRSYEQYF.

The V gene is TRBV6-5, the J gene TRBJ2-1, with 9 bases lining up with TRBD2. Germline V gene sequence: CDR1 MNHEY, CDR2 SVGAGI. The CDR3 loop spans 14 amino acids. J gave up 5 bases and V 4 bases, and 3 bases lay outside the gene matches. CDR3 amino acids: CASSFAGGNNEQFF. The CDR3 DNA is TGTGCCAGCAGTTTCGCGGGAGGGAACAATGAGCAGTTCTTC.

The chain recombines TRBV7-2 with TRBJ2-7, with TRBD2 matching 12 bases. V trimming: 4 bases; J trimming: 6 bases; junction bases outside the gene matches: 7. The CDR3 covers 15 residues. In germline, CDR1 is SGHTA, CDR2 FQGNSA. The CDR3 protein is CASSSRPSGRGEQYF. CDR3 sequence (DNA): TGTGCCAGCAGCTCCCGCCCTAGCGGGAGGGGCGAGCAGTACTTC. The complete variable domain, with remaining parts taken from reference TRBV7-2 and TRBJ2-7, reads GAGVSQSPSNKVTEKGKDVELRCDPISGHTALYWYRQSLGQGLEFLIYFQGNSAPDKSGLPSDRFSAERTGGSVSTLTIQRTQQEDSAVYLCASSSRPSGRGEQYFGPGTRLTVT.

The V gene is TRBV7-9, the J gene TRBJ2-1; TRBD2 matches at 10 bases. Losses at the gene ends were 5 bases for V and 4 bases for J; bases not matched to a gene: 11. CDR3 length: 17 amino acids. The germline CDR1 and CDR2 sequences are SEHNR and FQNEAQ (reference sequence). CDR3 nucleotides: TGTGCCAGCAGCAAGGGGGGCCTAGCGGGAGATTACAATGAGCAGTTCTTC. Amino acid sequence: CASSKGGLAGDYNEQFF.

The chain couples TRBV5-1 to TRBJ1-1; D may be TRBD1 (5 bases). CDR3 length equals 15 residues. From germline, CDR1 is SGHRS and CDR2 YFSETQ. Trimming removed 4 bases at V and 5 bases at J, with 18 bases between. CDR3 residues: CASSRLFPGGTEAFF. The CDR3 DNA is TGCGCCAGCAGCCGCCTGTTTCCGGGGGGTACTGAAGCTTTCTTT.

This sequence joins TRBV18 and TRBJ1-2; a possible D gene is TRBD1 (5 bases). The germline CDR1 and CDR2 sequences are KGHSH and LQKENI. Trimming took off 6 bases at V and 4 bases at J, with 18 bases between the two ends. The CDR3 spans 15 residues. Here the CDR3 reads CASSNGGDGVYGYTF. Here the CDR3 DNA reads TGTGCCAGCTCGAACGGAGGGGACGGAGTCTATGGCTACACCTTC.

V and J are TRBV12-5 and TRBJ1-2, with 7 bases identical to TRBD1. After removal of 6 bases from V and 8 bases from J, the junction contained 12 bases not matched to a gene. In germline, CDR1 is LGHNT, CDR2 FRNRAP. The CDR3 sequence is 14 residues long. CDR3 sequence: CASGPRTGSEGYTF. The CDR3 DNA follows: TGTGCTAGTGGACCAAGGACAGGATCGGAAGGCTACACCTTC.

This clone was counted a single time. The rearrangement uses TRBV28 and TRBJ1-1, with 7 bases fitting TRBD1. There are 14 residues in the CDR3. CDR1 MDHEN and CDR2 SYDVKM come from the germline V gene. Trimming at V came to 4 bases and at J to 10 bases, leaving 12 bases not matched to a gene. The CDR3 sequence is CASSSRQGPSGAFF. CDR3 DNA sequence: TGTGCCAGCAGTTCCAGACAGGGCCCCTCGGGAGCTTTCTTT.

The V and J genes are TRBV28 and TRBJ2-7; TRBD2 matches at 13 bases. The germline V gene has CDR1 MDHEN and CDR2 SYDVKM. The CDR3 is made up of 15 amino acids. The trim removed 6 bases at V and 3 bases at J, leaving 5 bases unmatched. The CDR3 loop reads CASSGGLAGVYEQYF. CDR3 sequence (DNA): TGTGCCAGCAGCGGCGGACTAGCGGGAGTCTACGAGCAGTACTTC.

The V and J genes are TRBV11-2 and TRBJ2-1; D unclear. CDR3 length: 17 amino acids. Between the trimmed V and J ends, which lost 0 bases and 9 bases, there was a span of 21 bases. From germline, CDR1 is SGHAT and CDR2 FQNNGV. The CDR3: CASSLDSVPGERREQFF. Written as DNA, the CDR3 is TGTGCCAGCAGCTTAGATTCCGTCCCAGGTGAACGGCGTGAGCAGTTCTTC. Full variable domain (remainder filled in from reference TRBV11-2 and TRBJ2-1): EAGVAQSPRYKIIEKRQSVAFWCNPISGHATLYWYQQILGQGPKLLIQFQNNGVVDDSQLPKDRFSAERLKGVDSTLKIQPAKLEDSAVYLCASSLDSVPGERREQFFGPGTRLTVL.

The chain has TRBV6-5 and TRBJ2-2; unclear D gene. This CDR3 is built from 14 residues. V shed 1 base and J shed 6 bases, with 9 bases lying between them. Germline lookup yields CDR1 MNHEY and CDR2 SVGAGI. The CDR3 nucleotides are TGTGCCAGCAGTTACTTGTTTGTGGCCGGGGAGCTGTTTTTT. Its translation: CASSYLFVAGELFF.

The chain is built from TRBV27 and TRBJ2-2; TRBD1 aligns across 11 bases. CDR3 size: 15 residues. Germline CDR1 is MNHEY and CDR2 is SMNVEV (reference sequence). Unmatched junction bases numbered 6, after V lost 5 bases and J lost 7 bases. The CDR3 sequence: CASSLRDRGIGELFF. Written as DNA, the CDR3 is TGTGCCAGCAGTCTCCGGGACAGGGGGATCGGGGAGCTGTTTTTT.

The V gene is TRBV9, the J gene TRBJ2-7; no firm D call. The CDR3 loop spans 15 amino acids. The germline V gene encodes CDR1 SGDLS and CDR2 YYNGEE. Trimming left V 3 bases short and J 1 base short, with 14 bases between. The CDR3 here is CASSDTDEISYEQYF. As DNA, the CDR3 is TGTGCCAGCAGCGACACCGACGAGATTTCCTACGAGCAGTACTTC. The full variable domain, its missing parts supplied by reference TRBV9 and TRBJ2-7, is DSGVTQTPKHLITATGQRVTLRCSPRSGDLSVYWYQQSLDQGLQFLIQYYNGEERAKGNILERFSAQQFPDLHSELNLSSLELGDSALYFCASSDTDEISYEQYFGPGTRLTVT.

This chain links TRBV7-7 with TRBJ2-1; the D gene could be TRBD1 or TRBD2 (5 bases each). This CDR3 has 13 residues. CDR1 is SSHAT, CDR2 FNYEAQ, per germline (reference sequence). V was shortened by 5 bases and J by 7 bases, with 12 bases between the two germline ends. The CDR3 DNA is TGTGCCAGCAGCCCCCAGGGACGGAATGAGCAGTTCTTC. Amino acids: CASSPQGRNEQFF.

In this sample, this clone turned up once. The chain combines TRBV7-3 with TRBJ2-1; no clear D gene. Trimming pared 1 base from V and 6 bases from J, leaving 10 bases between. This CDR3 has 14 amino acids. Germline V lookup: CDR1 SGHTA, CDR2 FQGTGA. For the CDR3, the DNA is TGTGCCAGCAGCTTAAAGGTTGCGCCCAATGAGCAGTTCTTC. It codes for CASSLKVAPNEQFF.

The chain recombines TRBV28 with TRBJ2-7; D tentatively reads TRBD1 or TRBD2 (5 bases each). Germline V gene sequence: CDR1 MDHEN, CDR2 SYDVKM. The CDR3 length is 15 residues. Deletions cut 6 bases from V and 0 bases from J, with 15 bases between. This chain's CDR3 is CASSRRDVSSYEQYF. In DNA, the CDR3 is TGTGCCAGCAGCCGCCGGGACGTAAGCTCCTACGAGCAGTACTTC.

This clone is a singleton in its sample. This rearrangement joins TRBV18 to TRBJ1-4; no clear D. Deletions cut 3 bases from V and 3 bases from J, with 5 bases between. The CDR3 totals 13 residues. Germline CDR1 reads KGHSH; CDR2 reads LQKENI. This chain's CDR3 is CASSPASNEKLFF. Here the CDR3 DNA reads TGTGCCAGCTCACCGGCGTCTAATGAAAAACTGTTTTTT.